A selection of T cell receptor beta chains follows, all from one sample in a study of PD-L1 blockade in urothelial cancer. Generated by immunoSEQ multiplex PCR, the TCRdb table keeps only in-frame clones and is missing some. The table lists tens of thousands of clones, around 86% of them singletons, with about 2.9% in the top ten. Sequencing used PBMCs, obtained around atezolizumab (anti-PD-L1) treatment. The source of these receptors is a man in his 70s with urothelial cancer. Each CDR3 is given with its conserved first and last residue. A D gene is named only where the DNA matches it firmly. Part of the rows lack a size; the others show once, few, many or a class for expanded clones.

j_call clone_size d_call v_call cdr3_nt cdr3_aa
TRBJ1-5 . TRBD1 TRBV9 TGTGCCAGCAGCGGGGGGACAGGGGGACAGCCCCAGCATTTT CASSGGTGGQPQHF
TRBJ2-5 . TRBD1 TRBV19 TGTGCCAGTAGTCAGGACAGGAGTAAAGAGACCCAGTACTTC CASSQDRSKETQYF
TRBJ1-5 . . TRBV6-1 TGTGCCAGCAGCGAGGACACGAACGGACGTCAGCCCCAGCATTTT CASSEDTNGRQPQHF
TRBJ1-2 . . TRBV7-9 TGTGCCAGCAGCGTCCGGGACTTGGACTATGGCTACACCTTC CASSVRDLDYGYTF
TRBJ1-4 . . TRBV14 TGTGCCAGCAGCCAAGCGAGTGGGGCTTTCCGGGAAAAACTGTTTTTT CASSQASGAFREKLFF
TRBJ2-7 . TRBD2 TRBV7-2 TGTGCCAGCACCCGGACTAGTTTCTACGAGCAGTACTTC CASTRTSFYEQYF
TRBJ2-7 . TRBD2 TRBV4-1 TGCGCCAGCAGCCAAGGAAATAGCGGGAGTGGCGAGCAGTACTTC CASSQGNSGSGEQYF
TRBJ1-2 . . TRBV7-9 TGTGCCAGCAGCCCAGAATACACAGGGAACTATGGCTACACCTTC CASSPEYTGNYGYTF
TRBJ1-2 . . TRBV30 TGTGCCTGGGCTAATAACTATGGCTACACCTTC CAWANNYGYTF
TRBJ2-7 . TRBD2 TRBV6-1 TGTGCCAGCAGTGAACTAGCGGAGCGATCCTACGAGCAGTACTTC CASSELAERSYEQYF
TRBJ2-1 once . TRBV11-2 TGTGCCAGCAGCTTAGGCGGGGCGGTCTCCTCCTACAATGAGCAGTTCTTC CASSLGGAVSSYNEQFF
TRBJ2-7 . TRBD2 TRBV27 TGTGCCAGCAGTTTATCTTGGACTAGCGCCTACGAGCAGTACTTC CASSLSWTSAYEQYF
TRBJ2-2 once TRBD1 TRBV9 TGTGCCAGCAGCGTAGGGTTCGGGACAGAGAACACCGGGGAGCTGTTTTTT CASSVGFGTENTGELFF
TRBJ1-4 . TRBD1 TRBV19 TGTGCCAGTAGTACACAGGGGCCCTATGAAAAACTGTTTTTT CASSTQGPYEKLFF
TRBJ2-7 . TRBD1 TRBV19 TGTGCCAGTAGTATAGGGGACAGGCAGGTAGAGTACTTC CASSIGDRQVEYF
TRBJ1-1 . TRBD1 TRBV15 TGTGCCACCAGCAGAAGGGGACAGGGGATGTCGAACACTGAAGCTTTCTTT CATSRRGQGMSNTEAFF
TRBJ2-7 . TRBD1 TRBV10-3 TGTGCCATCAGTGATCCGGTCAGGGGGCTCTACGAGCAGTACTTC CAISDPVRGLYEQYF
TRBJ2-7 . TRBD1 TRBV4-2 TGTGCCAGCAGCCAAGTCGGAGAGGGGGCCCTCGAGCAGTACTTC CASSQVGEGALEQYF
TRBJ1-2 few TRBD1 TRBV19 TGTGCCAGTAGTATAACGGGACAGACCAACTATGGCTACACCTTC CASSITGQTNYGYTF
TRBJ2-1 once TRBD2 TRBV2 TGTGCCAGCAGTGAAGGGACTAGCGGGAGTGCTGAGCAGTTCTTC CASSEGTSGSAEQFF
TRBJ1-5 . . TRBV28 TGTGCCAGCGGCTATAGGGGTAACGGCAATCAGCCCCAGCATTTT CASGYRGNGNQPQHF
TRBJ2-2 . TRBD2 TRBV5-1 TGCGCCAGCAGCTTGGAGGGCGGGAGGACCGGGGAGCTGTTTTTT CASSLEGGRTGELFF
TRBJ2-3 . TRBD2 TRBV5-5 TGTGCCAGCAGCTTGGGGACTAGCGGCACAGATACGCAGTATTTT CASSLGTSGTDTQYF
TRBJ1-1 . . TRBV11-2 TGTGCCAGCAGCTTAGCCGCAGGCTTGAACACTGAAGCTTTCTTT CASSLAAGLNTEAFF
TRBJ2-2 . TRBD2 TRBV18 TGTGCCAGCTCACCACCGTCTAGCGGGAGGATGACCGGGGAGCTGTTTTTT CASSPPSSGRMTGELFF
TRBJ2-1 . . TRBV18 TGTGCCAGCTCAGGAGGGTCTTCCTACAATGAGCAGTTCTTC CASSGGSSYNEQFF
TRBJ2-7 . . TRBV19 TGTGCCAGTAGTATAGGGGAGGAGAGCTCCTACGAGCAGTACTTC CASSIGEESSYEQYF
TRBJ2-3 . TRBD2 TRBV5-1 TGCGCCAGCAGCTTGAGGTCGGCGGGAGAAAGCACAGATACGCAGTATTTT CASSLRSAGESTDTQYF
TRBJ1-5 . . TRBV19 TGTGCCAGTAGTACCTTGGGGGGGGGAGGCAATCAGCCCCAGCATTTT CASSTLGGGGNQPQHF
TRBJ2-5 few . TRBV23-1 TGCGCCAGCAGTCAATCGGGAGAGAAAAGGCAAGAGACCCAGTACTTC CASSQSGEKRQETQYF
TRBJ1-2 few . TRBV15 TGTGCCACCAGCAGAGCCGGAGGGGAGCATGGCTACACCTTC CATSRAGGEHGYTF
TRBJ1-1 once . TRBV18 TGTGCCAGCTCATTAGCGGCAGTTGAGTTGAACACTGAAGCTTTCTTT CASSLAAVELNTEAFF
TRBJ2-7 . . TRBV15 TGTGCCACCAGCAGAGACAGGGGCCCCTACGAGCAGTACTTC CATSRDRGPYEQYF
TRBJ2-6 . . TRBV5-4 TGTGCCAGCAGCTTGGTGGGGGCTACCGGGGCCAACGTCCTGACTTTC CASSLVGATGANVLTF
TRBJ2-7 . TRBD1 TRBV7-9 TGTGCCAGCAGAGCCGGGACAGGGAGGTCCTACGAGCAGTACTTC CASRAGTGRSYEQYF
TRBJ2-1 . TRBD2 TRBV2 TGTGCCAGCACCCTACTAGCGGGAGAACTAGCTGAGCAGTTCTTC CASTLLAGELAEQFF
TRBJ1-1 . . TRBV5-5 TGTGCCAGCAGCTGGTCGGGGTCTTTGGGGAGGAATACTGAAGCTTTCTTT CASSWSGSLGRNTEAFF
TRBJ1-1 . . TRBV30 TGTGCCTGGGGATTGGGGCTTGGGGCGAACACTGAAGCTTTCTTT CAWGLGLGANTEAFF
TRBJ2-2 . TRBD2 TRBV2 TGTGCCAGCAGTCCTAGCGGGAGTTGGGCCGGGGAGCTGTTTTTT CASSPSGSWAGELFF
TRBJ2-3 few . TRBV4-1 TGCGCCAGCAGCCAAGCGCTAGCACGTGCAGATACGCAGTATTTT CASSQALARADTQYF